The sample holds one count of the clone carrying this T cell receptor beta chain. Researchers ran the PCR with 60 Vbeta and 13 Jbeta primers. Profiling relied on immunoSEQ multiplex PCR, and the TCRdb table lists in-frame clones only, not all of them. This sample has 150,000 to 200,000 clones, with roughly 70% found just once. The CDR3 runs to 13 residues. Trimming removed 0 bases at V and 4 bases at J, with 7 bases between. Germline V gene lookup returns CDR1 SGHRS and CDR2 YFSETQ. These data are taken from a study of cytomegalovirus exposure and HLA in healthy donors. The sequence came from a woman aged 18-35 years in good health and CMV-seropositive. The V and J genes are TRBV5-1 and TRBJ1-1, with D uncertain. The specimen was PBMCs. This chain's CDR3 is CASSLGTGTEAFF. CDR3 DNA sequence: TGCGCCAGCAGCTTGGGAACGGGCACTGAAGCTTTCTTT.